The clone carrying this TCR beta chain was picked up a small number of times. Its antigen is as yet unknown. The read comes to an end 3 residues before the CDR3 does, leaving the germline J gene to fill in the end. The data belong to a study of T cell clonality in common variable immunodeficiency. Control and CVID samples contributed equal amounts of genomic DNA. Some clones are missing from TCRdb's copy, which holds only in-frame ones; the method was immunoSEQ multiplex PCR. The sample presents 50,000 or so clones, none singletons. Overall study findings and caveats: In common variable immunodeficiency, TCR beta chains reportedly carried fewer deletions and N-nucleotide insertions. TCRbeta clonality was increased in CVID versus healthy controls. Fewer TCRbeta clones were shared among CVID subjects than controls.

The CDR3 sequence is 15 residues long. From germline, CDR1 is KGHSH and CDR2 LQKENI. The J segment lost 0 bases and the V segment lost 2 bases, leaving 1 base of the junction unmatched. The chain uses TRBV18 and TRBJ2-3, with 8 bases lining up with TRBD1. This sequence originates from a person between 18 and 75 years old in good health. What was sequenced was peripheral blood mononuclear cells. This CDR3 is CASSPTGGSTDTQYF. The sequenced CDR3 bases are TGTGCCAGCTCACCAACAGGGGGGAGCACAGATACG.